This T cell receptor beta chain appears in the sequencing data of a study of blood T cell repertoires in COVID-19. Study-wide background: In each case, the material was cDNA or gDNA derived from T cells, B-cell-depleted T cells, or PBMCs.

Profiling relied on immunoSEQ multiplex PCR, and the TCRdb table lists in-frame clones only, not all of them. The sample lists under 25,000 clones, over 75% occurring once. This clone was seen only a few times. V trimming: 3 bases; J trimming: 8 bases; junction bases outside the gene matches: 8. Germline V lookup: CDR1 KGHSH, CDR2 LQKENI. There are 15 residues in the CDR3. The TCR sequence derives from a human donor in a cohort sampled during active COVID-19. The sample comprised peripheral blood. The genes are TRBV18 and TRBJ2-1; 9 nucleotides align to TRBD1. This CDR3 reads CASSPGQGGADEQFF. The CDR3 coding sequence is TGTGCCAGCTCACCGGGACAGGGTGGCGCGGATGAGCAGTTCTTC.